The 3 T cell receptor beta chains given below trace back to one sample, sequenced in a study of shared clonotypes between healthy human individuals. Generated by immunoSEQ multiplex PCR, the TCRdb table keeps only in-frame clones and is missing some. The sample includes roughly 200,000 clones, 60% to 75% of them seen just once. Sequences were obtained from memory CD4+ T cells sorted from blood. Indicated subset: CD45RA-negative fraction. These receptors came from a man younger than 45 in good health.

The chain uses TRBV7-7 and TRBJ2-1, with D unclear. This CDR3 is 14 amino acids long. With 5 bases removed from V and 4 bases from J, the gap between germline ends came to 12 bases. Per the germline V gene, CDR1 is SSHAT and CDR2 is FNYEAQ (reference sequence). The CDR3 DNA sequence: TGTGCCAGCAGCCGCCTTCAGGAGTACAATGAGCAGTTCTTC. It translates to CASSRLQEYNEQFF.

The chain carries TRBV5-5 and TRBJ2-1, with D perhaps matching TRBD1 (6 bases). The germline CDR1 and CDR2 sequences are SGHKS and YYEKEE (reference sequence). The V and J ends lost 0 bases and 6 bases respectively, with 13 bases between them. This CDR3 has 15 amino acids. The CDR3 here is CASSLDRVIINEQFF. The CDR3 nucleotides read TGTGCCAGCAGCTTGGACAGGGTAATAATCAATGAGCAGTTCTTC.

The chain links TRBV2 to TRBJ2-2; tentative D call: TRBD2 (5 bases). Germline CDR1 reads SNHLY; CDR2 reads FYNNEI. The ends were cut back, 6 bases at V and 5 bases at J, with 13 bases in the middle. The CDR3 runs to 14 residues. CDR3 sequence (DNA): TGTGCCAGCAGGACCACTAGTAATACCGGGGAGCTGTTTTTT. This gives the protein CASRTTSNTGELFF.